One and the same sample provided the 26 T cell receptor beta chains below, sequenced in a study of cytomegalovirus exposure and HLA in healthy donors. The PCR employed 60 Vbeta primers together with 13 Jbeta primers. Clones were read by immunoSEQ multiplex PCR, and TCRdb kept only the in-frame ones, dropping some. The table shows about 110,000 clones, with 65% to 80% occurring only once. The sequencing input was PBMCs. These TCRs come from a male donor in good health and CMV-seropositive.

CDR3 sequence reads: CSVRSADEWEGTEAFF. The CDR3 nucleotides read TGCAGCGTTCGTTCAGCGGACGAATGGGAAGGCACTGAAGCTTTCTTT. The V and J genes are TRBV29-1 and TRBJ1-1; D gene uncertain. CDR3 length equals 16 residues. The germline V gene has CDR1 SQVTM and CDR2 ANQGSEA. Trimming removed 5 bases at V and 4 bases at J, with 23 bases between. Drawing the rest from reference TRBV29-1 and TRBJ1-1, the complete variable domain is SAVISQKPSRDICQRGTSLTIQCQVDSQVTMMFWYRQQPGQSLTLIATANQGSEATYESGFVIDKFPISRPNLTFSTLTVSNMSPEDSSIYLCSVRSADEWEGTEAFFGQGTRLTVV.

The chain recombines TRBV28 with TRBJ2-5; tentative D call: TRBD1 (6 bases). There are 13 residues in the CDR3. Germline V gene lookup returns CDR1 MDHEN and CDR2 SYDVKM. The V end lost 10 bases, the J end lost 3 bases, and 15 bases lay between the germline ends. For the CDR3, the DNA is TGTGCCACAGCCGGGACAACGGAAGAGACCCAGTACTTC. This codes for CATAGTTEETQYF.

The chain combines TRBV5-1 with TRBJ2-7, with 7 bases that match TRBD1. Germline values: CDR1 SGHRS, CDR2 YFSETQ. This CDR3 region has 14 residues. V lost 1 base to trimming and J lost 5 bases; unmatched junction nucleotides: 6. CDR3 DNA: TGCGCCAGCAGCTTGCGACAGGGATGGGACGAGCAGTACTTC. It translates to CASSLRQGWDEQYF.

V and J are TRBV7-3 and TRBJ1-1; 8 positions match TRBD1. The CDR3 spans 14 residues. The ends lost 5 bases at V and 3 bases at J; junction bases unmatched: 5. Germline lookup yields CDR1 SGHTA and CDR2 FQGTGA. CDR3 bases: TGTGCCAGCAGCCCAGGGGGCGCGGACACTGAAGCTTTCTTT. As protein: CASSPGGADTEAFF.

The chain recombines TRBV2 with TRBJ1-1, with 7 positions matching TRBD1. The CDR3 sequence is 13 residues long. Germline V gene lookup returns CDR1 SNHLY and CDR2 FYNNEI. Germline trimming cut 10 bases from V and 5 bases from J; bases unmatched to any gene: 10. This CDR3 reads CAIPLQGTTEAFF. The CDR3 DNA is TGTGCCATCCCGCTACAGGGGACGACTGAAGCTTTCTTT.

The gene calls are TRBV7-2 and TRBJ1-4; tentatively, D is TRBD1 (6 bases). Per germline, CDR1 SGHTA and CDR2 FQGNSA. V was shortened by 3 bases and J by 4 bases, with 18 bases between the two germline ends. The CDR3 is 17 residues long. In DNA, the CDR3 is TGTGCCAGCAGCTTGGGGGCTTTACCGGGGGGTAATGAAAAACTGTTTTTT. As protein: CASSLGALPGGNEKLFF.

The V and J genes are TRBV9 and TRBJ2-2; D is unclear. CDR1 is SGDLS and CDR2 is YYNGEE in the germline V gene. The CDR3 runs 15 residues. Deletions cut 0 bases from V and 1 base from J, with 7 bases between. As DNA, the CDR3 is TGTGCCAGCAGCGTAGCGGGTCAGAACACCGGGGAGCTGTTTTTT. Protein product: CASSVAGQNTGELFF.

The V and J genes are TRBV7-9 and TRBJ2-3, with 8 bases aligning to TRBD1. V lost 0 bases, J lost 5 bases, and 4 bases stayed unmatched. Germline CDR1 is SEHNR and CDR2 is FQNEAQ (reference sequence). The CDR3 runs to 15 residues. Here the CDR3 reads CASSLAAGTGDTQYF. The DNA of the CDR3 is TGTGCCAGCAGCTTAGCAGCCGGGACAGGAGATACGCAGTATTTT.

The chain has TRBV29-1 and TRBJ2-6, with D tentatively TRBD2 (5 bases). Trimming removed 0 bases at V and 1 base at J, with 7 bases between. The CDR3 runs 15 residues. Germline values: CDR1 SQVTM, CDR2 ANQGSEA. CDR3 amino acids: CSVEETGSGANVLTF. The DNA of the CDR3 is TGCAGCGTTGAAGAAACGGGGTCTGGGGCCAACGTCCTGACTTTC. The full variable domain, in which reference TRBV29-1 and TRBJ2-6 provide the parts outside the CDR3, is SAVISQKPSRDICQRGTSLTIQCQVDSQVTMMFWYRQQPGQSLTLIATANQGSEATYESGFVIDKFPISRPNLTFSTLTVSNMSPEDSSIYLCSVEETGSGANVLTFGAGSRLTVL.

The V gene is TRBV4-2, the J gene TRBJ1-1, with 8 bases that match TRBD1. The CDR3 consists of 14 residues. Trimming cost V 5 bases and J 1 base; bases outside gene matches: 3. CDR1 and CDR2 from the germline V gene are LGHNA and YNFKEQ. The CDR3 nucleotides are TGTGCCAGCAGCGAAACAGGGGGGAACACTGAAGCTTTCTTT. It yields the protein CASSETGGNTEAFF.

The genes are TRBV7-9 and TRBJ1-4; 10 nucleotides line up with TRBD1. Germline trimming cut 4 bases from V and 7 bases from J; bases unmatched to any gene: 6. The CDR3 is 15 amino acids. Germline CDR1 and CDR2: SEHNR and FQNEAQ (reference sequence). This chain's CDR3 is CASSSWDRGGEKLFF. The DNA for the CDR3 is TGTGCCAGCAGCTCCTGGGACAGGGGAGGTGAAAAACTGTTTTTT.

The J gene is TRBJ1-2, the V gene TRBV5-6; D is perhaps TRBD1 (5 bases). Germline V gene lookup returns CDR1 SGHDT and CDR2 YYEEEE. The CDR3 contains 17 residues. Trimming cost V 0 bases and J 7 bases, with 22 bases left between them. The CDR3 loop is CASSLAGGVPSEGGYTF. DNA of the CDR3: TGTGCCAGCAGCTTGGCCGGGGGAGTGCCCTCAGAGGGTGGCTACACCTTC.

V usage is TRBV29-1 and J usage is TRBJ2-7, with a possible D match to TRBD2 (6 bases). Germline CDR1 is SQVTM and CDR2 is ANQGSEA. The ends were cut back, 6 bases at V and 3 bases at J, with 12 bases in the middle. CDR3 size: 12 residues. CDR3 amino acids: CSVEGPYYEQYF. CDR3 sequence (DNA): TGCAGCGTGGAGGGACCATACTACGAGCAGTACTTC.

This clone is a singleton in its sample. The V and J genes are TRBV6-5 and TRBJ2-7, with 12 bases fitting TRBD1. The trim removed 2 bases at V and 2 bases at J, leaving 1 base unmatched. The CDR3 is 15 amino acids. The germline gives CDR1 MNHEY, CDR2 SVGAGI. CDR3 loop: CASSYGDRGPYEQYF. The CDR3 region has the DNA TGTGCCAGCAGTTACGGGGACAGGGGGCCCTACGAGCAGTACTTC.

The CDR3 loop is CASSGGVGEQYF. In nucleotides, the CDR3 is TGTGCCAGCAGTGGGGGCGTGGGCGAGCAGTACTTC. The genes are TRBV6-5 and TRBJ2-7; weak D call: TRBD1 (6 bases). V was cut by 5 bases and J by 6 bases, with 11 bases left in between. CDR1 MNHEY and CDR2 SVGAGI come from the germline V gene. This CDR3 is 12 amino acids long.

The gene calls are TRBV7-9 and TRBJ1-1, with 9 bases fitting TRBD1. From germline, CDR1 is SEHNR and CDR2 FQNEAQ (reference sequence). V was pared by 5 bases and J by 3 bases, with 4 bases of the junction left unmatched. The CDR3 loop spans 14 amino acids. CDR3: CASSPGQGDTEAFF. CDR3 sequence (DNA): TGTGCCAGCAGCCCGGGACAGGGCGACACTGAAGCTTTCTTT.

CDR3 nucleotides: TGTGCCAGCAGCTCGAGGCGGGGTGGCAATGAGCAGTTCTTC. The encoded protein is CASSSRRGGNEQFF. The rearrangement uses TRBV11-3 and TRBJ2-1; TRBD2 might be the D (6 bases). Germline values: CDR1 SGHNT, CDR2 YENEEA. Deletions cut 4 bases from V and 6 bases from J, with 13 bases between. The CDR3 has 14 amino acids.

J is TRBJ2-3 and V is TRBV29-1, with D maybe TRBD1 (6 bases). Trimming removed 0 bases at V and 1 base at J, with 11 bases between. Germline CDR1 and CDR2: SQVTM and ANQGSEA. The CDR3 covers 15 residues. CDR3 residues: CSVEDPAGGTDTQYF. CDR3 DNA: TGCAGCGTTGAAGATCCGGCAGGGGGCACAGATACGCAGTATTTT.

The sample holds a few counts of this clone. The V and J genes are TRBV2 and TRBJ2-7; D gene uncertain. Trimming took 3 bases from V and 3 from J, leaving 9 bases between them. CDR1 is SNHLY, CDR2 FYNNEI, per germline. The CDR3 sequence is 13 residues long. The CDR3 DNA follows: TGTGCCAGCAGTGAGCAGTCCCGCTACGAGCAGTACTTC. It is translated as CASSEQSRYEQYF.

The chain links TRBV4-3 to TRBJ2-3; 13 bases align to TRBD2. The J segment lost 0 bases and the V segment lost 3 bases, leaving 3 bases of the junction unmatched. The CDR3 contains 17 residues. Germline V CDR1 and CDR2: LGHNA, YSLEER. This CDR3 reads CASSQGTSGESTDTQYF. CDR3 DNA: TGCGCCAGCAGCCAGGGGACTAGCGGGGAAAGCACAGATACGCAGTATTTT.

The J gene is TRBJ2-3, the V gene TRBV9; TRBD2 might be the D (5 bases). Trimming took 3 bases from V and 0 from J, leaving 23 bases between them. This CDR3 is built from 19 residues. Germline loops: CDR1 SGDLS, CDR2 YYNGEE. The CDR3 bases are TGTGCCAGCAGCGGAGGCCGAGGACTTTCAAACCCGAGCACAGATACGCAGTATTTT. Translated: CASSGGRGLSNPSTDTQYF.

CDR3 sequence reads: CASSSTWAGYEQYF. In DNA, the CDR3 is TGTGCCAGCAGCTCAACCTGGGCTGGCTACGAGCAGTACTTC. The chain links TRBV7-2 to TRBJ2-7; D not resolved. The V gene lost 4 bases and the J gene lost 3 bases, with 13 bases spanning the gap. The CDR3 is 14 amino acids. Germline lookup yields CDR1 SGHTA and CDR2 FQGNSA.

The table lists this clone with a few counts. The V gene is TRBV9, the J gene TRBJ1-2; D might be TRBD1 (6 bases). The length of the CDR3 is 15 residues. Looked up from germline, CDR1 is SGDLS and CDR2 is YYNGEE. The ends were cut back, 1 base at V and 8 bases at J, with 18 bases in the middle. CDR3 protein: CASSVLNTGPRGYTF. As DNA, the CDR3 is TGTGCCAGCAGCGTATTAAACACAGGGCCGCGCGGCTACACCTTC.

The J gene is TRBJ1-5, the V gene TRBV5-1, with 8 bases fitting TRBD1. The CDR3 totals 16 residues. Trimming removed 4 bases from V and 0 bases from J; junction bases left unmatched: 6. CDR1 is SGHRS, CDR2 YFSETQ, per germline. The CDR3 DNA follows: TGCGCCAGCAGCATCGCCGGACAGGGTAGCAATCAGCCCCAGCATTTT. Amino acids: CASSIAGQGSNQPQHF.

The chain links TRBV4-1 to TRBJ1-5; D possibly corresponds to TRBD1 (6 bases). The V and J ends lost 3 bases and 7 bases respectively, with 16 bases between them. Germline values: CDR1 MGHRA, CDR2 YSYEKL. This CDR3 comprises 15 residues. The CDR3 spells CASSQAGGSVQPQHF. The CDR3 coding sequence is TGCGCCAGCAGCCAGGCGGGGGGCTCCGTCCAGCCCCAGCATTTT.

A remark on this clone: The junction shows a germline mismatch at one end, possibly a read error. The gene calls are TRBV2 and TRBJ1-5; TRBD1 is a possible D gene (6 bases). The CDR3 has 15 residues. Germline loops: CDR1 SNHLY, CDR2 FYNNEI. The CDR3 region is CASSGYRASNQPQNF. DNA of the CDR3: TGTGCCAGCAGTGGGTACAGGGCTAGCAATCAGCCCCAGAATTTT.